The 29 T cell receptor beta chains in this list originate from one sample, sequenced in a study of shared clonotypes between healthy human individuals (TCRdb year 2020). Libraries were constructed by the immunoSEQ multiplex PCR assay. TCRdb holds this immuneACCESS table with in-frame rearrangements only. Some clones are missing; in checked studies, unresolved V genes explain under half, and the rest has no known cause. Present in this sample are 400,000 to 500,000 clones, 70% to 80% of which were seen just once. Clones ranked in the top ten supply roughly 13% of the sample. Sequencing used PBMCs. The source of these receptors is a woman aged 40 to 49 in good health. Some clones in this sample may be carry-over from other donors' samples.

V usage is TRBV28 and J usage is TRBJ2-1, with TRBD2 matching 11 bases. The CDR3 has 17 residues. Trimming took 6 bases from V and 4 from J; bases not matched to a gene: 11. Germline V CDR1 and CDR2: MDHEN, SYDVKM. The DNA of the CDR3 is TGTGCCAGCAGAGGGATCGGGGGACTAGCGGCTTACAATGAGCAGTTCTTC. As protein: CASRGIGGLAAYNEQFF.

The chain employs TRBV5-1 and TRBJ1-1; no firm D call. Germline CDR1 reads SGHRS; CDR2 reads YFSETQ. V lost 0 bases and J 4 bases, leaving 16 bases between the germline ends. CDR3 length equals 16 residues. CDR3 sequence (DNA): TGCGCCAGCAGCTTGGCGGTTTCAGACTCCGGCACTGAAGCTTTCTTT. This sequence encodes CASSLAVSDSGTEAFF.

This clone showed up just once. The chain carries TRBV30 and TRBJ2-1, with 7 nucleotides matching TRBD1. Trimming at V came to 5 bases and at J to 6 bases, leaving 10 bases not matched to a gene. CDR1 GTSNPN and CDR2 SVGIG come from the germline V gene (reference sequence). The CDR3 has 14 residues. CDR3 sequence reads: CAWETGIKFNEQFF. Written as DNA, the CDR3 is TGTGCCTGGGAGACAGGGATAAAGTTCAATGAGCAGTTCTTC.

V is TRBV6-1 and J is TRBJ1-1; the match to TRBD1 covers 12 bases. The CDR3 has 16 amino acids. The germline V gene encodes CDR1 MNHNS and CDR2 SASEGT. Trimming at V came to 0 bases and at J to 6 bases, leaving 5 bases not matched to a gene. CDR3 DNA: TGTGCCAGCAGTGAAGCGCGGGGACAGGGGGCCCCTGAAGCTTTCTTT. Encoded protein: CASSEARGQGAPEAFF.

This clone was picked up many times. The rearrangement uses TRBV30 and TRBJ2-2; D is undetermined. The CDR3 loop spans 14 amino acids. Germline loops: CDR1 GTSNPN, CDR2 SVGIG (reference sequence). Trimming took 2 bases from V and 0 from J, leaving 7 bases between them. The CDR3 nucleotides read TGTGCCTGGAGTTTAATTTCGAACACCGGGGAGCTGTTTTTT. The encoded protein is CAWSLISNTGELFF.

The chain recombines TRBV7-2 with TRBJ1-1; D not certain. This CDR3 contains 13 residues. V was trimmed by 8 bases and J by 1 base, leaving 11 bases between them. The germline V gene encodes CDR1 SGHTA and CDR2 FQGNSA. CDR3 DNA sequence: TGTGCCAGCGGCATTCCACCGAACACTGAAGCTTTCTTT. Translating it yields CASGIPPNTEAFF.

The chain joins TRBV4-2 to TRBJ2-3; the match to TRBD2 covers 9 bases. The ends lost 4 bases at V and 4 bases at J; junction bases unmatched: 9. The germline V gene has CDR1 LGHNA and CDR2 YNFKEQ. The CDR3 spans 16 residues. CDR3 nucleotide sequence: TGTGCCAGCAGCCCCGATACGGCGGGAGGGGCAGATACGCAGTATTTT. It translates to CASSPDTAGGADTQYF.

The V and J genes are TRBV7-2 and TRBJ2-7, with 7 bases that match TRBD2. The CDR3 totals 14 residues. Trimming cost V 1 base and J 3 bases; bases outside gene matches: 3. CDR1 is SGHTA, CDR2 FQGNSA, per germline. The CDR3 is CASSLERDHYEQYF. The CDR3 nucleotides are TGTGCCAGCAGCTTAGAGCGGGACCACTACGAGCAGTACTTC.

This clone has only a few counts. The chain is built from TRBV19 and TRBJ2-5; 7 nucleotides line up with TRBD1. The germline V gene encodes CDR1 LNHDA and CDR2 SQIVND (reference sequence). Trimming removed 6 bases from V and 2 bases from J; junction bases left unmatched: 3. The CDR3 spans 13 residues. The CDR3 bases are TGTGCCAGTAGATCGGGACAGCAAGAGACCCAGTACTTC. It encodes CASRSGQQETQYF.

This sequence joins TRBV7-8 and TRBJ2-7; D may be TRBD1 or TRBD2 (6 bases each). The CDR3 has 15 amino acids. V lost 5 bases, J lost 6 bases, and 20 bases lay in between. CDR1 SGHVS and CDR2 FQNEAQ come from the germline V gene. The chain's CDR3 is CASSPPGRGPSEQYF. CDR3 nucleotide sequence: TGTGCCAGCAGCCCACCGGGACGGGGGCCGAGCGAGCAGTACTTC.

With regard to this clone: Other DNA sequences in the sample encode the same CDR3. CDR3 bases: TGTGCCAGCAGCGCGGGACTAGCGGGTCTATATGAGCAGTTCTTC. Protein product: CASSAGLAGLYEQFF. This sequence joins TRBV9 and TRBJ2-1; 12 bases map to TRBD2. This CDR3 contains 15 residues. CDR1 SGDLS and CDR2 YYNGEE come from the germline V gene. With 3 bases clipped from V and 8 bases from J, the junction kept 6 bases outside the gene matches.

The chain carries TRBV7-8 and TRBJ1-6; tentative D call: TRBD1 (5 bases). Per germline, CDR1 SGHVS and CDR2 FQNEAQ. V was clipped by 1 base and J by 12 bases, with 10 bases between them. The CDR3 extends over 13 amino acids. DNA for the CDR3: TGTGCCAGCAGCTTAGGGGGGGTGGAACCCCTCCACTTT. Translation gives CASSLGGVEPLHF.

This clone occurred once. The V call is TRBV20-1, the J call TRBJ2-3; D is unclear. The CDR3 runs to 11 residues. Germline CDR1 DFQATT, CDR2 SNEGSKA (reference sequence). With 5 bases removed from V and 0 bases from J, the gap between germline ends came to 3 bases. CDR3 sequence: CSAGSTDTQYF. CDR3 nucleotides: TGCAGTGCTGGTAGCACAGATACGCAGTATTTT.

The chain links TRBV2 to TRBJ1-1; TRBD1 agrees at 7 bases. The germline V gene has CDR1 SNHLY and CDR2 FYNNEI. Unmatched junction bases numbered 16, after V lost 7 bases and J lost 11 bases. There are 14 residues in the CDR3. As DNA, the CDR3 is TGTGCCAGCAAGACAGGGATTCGACCTAGTACGGCTTTCTTT. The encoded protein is CASKTGIRPSTAFF. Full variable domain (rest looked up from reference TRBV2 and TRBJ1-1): EPEVTQTPSHQVTQMGQEVILRCVPISNHLYFYWYRQILGQKVEFLVSFYNNEISEKSEIFDDQFSVERPDGSNFTLKIRSTKLEDSAMYFCASKTGIRPSTAFFGQGTRLTVV.

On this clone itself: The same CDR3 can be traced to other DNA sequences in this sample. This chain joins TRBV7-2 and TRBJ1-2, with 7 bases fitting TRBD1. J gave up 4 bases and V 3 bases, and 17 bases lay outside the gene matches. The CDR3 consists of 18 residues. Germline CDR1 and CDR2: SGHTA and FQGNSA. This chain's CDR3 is CASSLAQPWQGVSYGYTF. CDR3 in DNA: TGTGCCAGCAGCTTGGCCCAACCGTGGCAGGGGGTGTCCTATGGCTACACCTTC.

CDR3 amino acids: CASNTGDSGYTF. The CDR3 DNA is TGTGCCAGCAATACAGGGGACTCTGGCTACACCTTC. The chain couples TRBV28 to TRBJ1-2; 7 bases are shared with TRBD1. CDR1 is MDHEN and CDR2 is SYDVKM in the germline V gene. The CDR3 runs 12 residues. Trimming took 7 bases from V and 7 from J; bases not matched to a gene: 6.

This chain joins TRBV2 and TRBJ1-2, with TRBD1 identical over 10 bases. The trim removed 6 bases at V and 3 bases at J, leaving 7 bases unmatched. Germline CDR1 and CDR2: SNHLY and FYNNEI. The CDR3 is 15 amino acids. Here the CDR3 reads CASSLRQGADYGYTF. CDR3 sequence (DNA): TGTGCCAGCAGCTTACGACAGGGGGCTGACTATGGCTACACCTTC.

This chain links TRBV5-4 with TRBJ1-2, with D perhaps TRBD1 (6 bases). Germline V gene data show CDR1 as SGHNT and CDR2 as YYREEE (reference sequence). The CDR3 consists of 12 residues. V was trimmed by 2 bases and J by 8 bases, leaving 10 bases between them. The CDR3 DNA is TGTGCCAGCAGCTTACAGGGTTTCGGCTACACCTTC. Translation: CASSLQGFGYTF.

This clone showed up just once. The CDR3, as DNA: TGTGCCTGGAGTGTAGGAGCGGCGAACACTGAAGCTTTCTTT. Translation: CAWSVGAANTEAFF. The chain recombines TRBV30 with TRBJ1-1; no reliable D call. V lost 0 bases and J lost 1, with 9 bases in between. The CDR3 has 14 residues. Germline CDR1 reads GTSNPN; CDR2 reads SVGIG (reference sequence). Combining the CDR3 with reference TRBV30 and TRBJ1-1 gives the whole variable domain SQTIHQWPATLVQPVGSPLSLECTVEGTSNPNLYWYRQAAGRGLQLLFYSVGIGQISSEVPQNLSASRPQDRQFILSSKKLLLSDSGFYLCAWSVGAANTEAFFGQGTRLTVV.

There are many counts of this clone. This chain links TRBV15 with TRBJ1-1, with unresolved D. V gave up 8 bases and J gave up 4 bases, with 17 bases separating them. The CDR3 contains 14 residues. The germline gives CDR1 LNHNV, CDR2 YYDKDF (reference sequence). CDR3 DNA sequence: TGTGCCACCCGAAGTGGGAGAGTGGCCACTGAAGCTTTCTTT. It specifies CATRSGRVATEAFF.

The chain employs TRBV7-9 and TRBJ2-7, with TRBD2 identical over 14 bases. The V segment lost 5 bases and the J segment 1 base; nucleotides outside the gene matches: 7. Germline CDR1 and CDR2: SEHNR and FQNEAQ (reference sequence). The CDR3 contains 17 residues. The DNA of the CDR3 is TGTGCCAGCAGCAACGCCGGACTAGCGGGAGGATCCTACGAGCAGTACTTC. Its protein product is CASSNAGLAGGSYEQYF.

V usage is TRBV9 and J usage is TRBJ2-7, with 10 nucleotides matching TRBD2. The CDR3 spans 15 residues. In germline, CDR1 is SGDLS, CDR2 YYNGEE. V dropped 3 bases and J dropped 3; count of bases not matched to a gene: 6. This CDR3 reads CASSGSSGSIYEQYF. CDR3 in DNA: TGTGCCAGCAGCGGATCTAGCGGGAGCATCTACGAGCAGTACTTC.

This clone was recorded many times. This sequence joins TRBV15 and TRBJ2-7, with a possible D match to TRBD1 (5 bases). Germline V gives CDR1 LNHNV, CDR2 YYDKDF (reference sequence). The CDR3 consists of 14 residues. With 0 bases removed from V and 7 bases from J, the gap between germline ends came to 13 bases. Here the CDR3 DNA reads TGTGCCACCAGCAGAGAGGGGCTATCTGGGGAGCAGTACTTC. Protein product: CATSREGLSGEQYF.

CDR3 DNA sequence: TGTGCCAGCAGTGGACTAACTAGCACAGATACGCAGTATTTT. This translates into CASSGLTSTDTQYF. The chain recombines TRBV2 with TRBJ2-3, with a tentative D call TRBD2 (5 bases). CDR3 length equals 14 residues. Trimming removed 4 bases at V and 0 bases at J, with 8 bases between. Germline assignment: CDR1 SNHLY and CDR2 FYNNEI.

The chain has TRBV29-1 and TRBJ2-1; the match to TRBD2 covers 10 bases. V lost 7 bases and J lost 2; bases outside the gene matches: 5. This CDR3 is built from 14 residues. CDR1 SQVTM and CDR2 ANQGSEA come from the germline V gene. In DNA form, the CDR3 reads TGCAGCGCTGAGAGCGGGAGGGCCTACAATGAGCAGTTCTTC. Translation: CSAESGRAYNEQFF.

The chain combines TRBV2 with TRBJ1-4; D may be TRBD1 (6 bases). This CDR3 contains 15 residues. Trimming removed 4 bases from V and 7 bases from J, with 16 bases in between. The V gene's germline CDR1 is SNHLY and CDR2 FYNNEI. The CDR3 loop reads CASSGEGLGGEKLFF. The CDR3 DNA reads TGTGCCAGCAGTGGTGAGGGGTTAGGGGGTGAAAAACTGTTTTTT.

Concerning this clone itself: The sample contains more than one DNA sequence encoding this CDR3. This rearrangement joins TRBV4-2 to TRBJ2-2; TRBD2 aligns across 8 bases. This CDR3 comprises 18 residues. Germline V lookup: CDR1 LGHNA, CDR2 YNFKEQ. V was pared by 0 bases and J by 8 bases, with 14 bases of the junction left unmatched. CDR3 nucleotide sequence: TGTGCCAGCAGCCAAGATGGCGGAACTAGCGGCATCTTGGGGGAGCTGTTTTTT. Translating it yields CASSQDGGTSGILGELFF.

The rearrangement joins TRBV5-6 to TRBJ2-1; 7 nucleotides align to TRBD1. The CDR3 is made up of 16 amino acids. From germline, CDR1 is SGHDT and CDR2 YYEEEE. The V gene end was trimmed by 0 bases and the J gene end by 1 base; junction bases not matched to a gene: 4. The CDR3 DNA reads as TGTGCCAGCAGCTTGGACAGGGGAAGGTCCTACAATGAGCAGTTCTTC. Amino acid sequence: CASSLDRGRSYNEQFF.

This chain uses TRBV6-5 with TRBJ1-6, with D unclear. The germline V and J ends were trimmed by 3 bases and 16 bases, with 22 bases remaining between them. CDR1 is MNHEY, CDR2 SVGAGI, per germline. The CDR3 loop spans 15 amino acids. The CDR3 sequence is CASSYLPLTRSTLHF. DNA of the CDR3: TGTGCCAGCAGTTATCTACCCCTTACCAGGTCCACGCTCCACTTT.